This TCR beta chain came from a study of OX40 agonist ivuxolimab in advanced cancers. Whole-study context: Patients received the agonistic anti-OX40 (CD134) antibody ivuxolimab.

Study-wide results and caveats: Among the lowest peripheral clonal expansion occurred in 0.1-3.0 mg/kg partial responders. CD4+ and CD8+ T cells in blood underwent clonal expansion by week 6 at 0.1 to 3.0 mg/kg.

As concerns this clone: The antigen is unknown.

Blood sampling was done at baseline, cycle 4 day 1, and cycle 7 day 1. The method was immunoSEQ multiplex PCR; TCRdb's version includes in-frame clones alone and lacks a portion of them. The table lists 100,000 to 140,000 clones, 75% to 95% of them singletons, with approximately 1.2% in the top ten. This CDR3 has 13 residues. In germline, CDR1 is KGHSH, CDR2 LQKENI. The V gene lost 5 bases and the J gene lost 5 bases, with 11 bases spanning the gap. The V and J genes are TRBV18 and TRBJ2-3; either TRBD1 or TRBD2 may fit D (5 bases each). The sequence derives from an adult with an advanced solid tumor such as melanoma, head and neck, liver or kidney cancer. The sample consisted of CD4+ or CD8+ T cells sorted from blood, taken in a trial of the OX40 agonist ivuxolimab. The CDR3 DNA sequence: TGTGCCAGCTCATCGGGACGGCGAGATACGCAGTATTTT. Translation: CASSSGRRDTQYF.